This TCR beta chain was identified during a study of T cell responses to AZD1222 COVID-19 vaccine (TCRdb year 2021). In the study overall: TCR sequencing covered some 250 trial participants: 207 given two doses of AZD1222 and 26 given two doses of MenACWY control vaccine. Trial participants were enrolled by age into subgroups of 18-55, 56-69 and 70-plus years, and about 150, 27 and 61 TCR-sequenced participants, respectively, were included in these subgroups. Paper-wide results and their limitations: Conclusions about previously exposed vaccinees are limited because only six or seven AZD1222 recipients were SARS-CoV-2 seropositive at baseline. Spike-specific TCR breadth and depth rose significantly after two AZD1222 doses compared with day 0 and with MenACWY recipients. Vaccine-associated CD4 TCRs spanned the whole spike protein, with dominant responses in regions 160-218 and 743-854. Reportedly, close to half of the unique spike-specific TCRs recognized epitopes lying outside the regions that are mutated in the B.1.351 and B.1.1.7 variants. Participants were mostly white British and included more females than males, and it was suggested by the authors that clonal diversity may have been underestimated. Because no day 14 peak-response samples were available, the repertoires could be characterized only after the peak T cell response. The 56-69-year group was small, and its depth increase did not reach significance, likely because of low power.

This sample's time point label indicates: about 28 days (+/-7) after the second vaccine dose. AZD1222 recipients with second doses at about 4 weeks or about 12 weeks were pooled, because spike-specific TCR depth and breadth did not differ between schedules. Vaccinee samples came from UK trials COV001 and COV002, including a single-blind randomized controlled phase 2/3 trial of AZD1222 (ChAdOx1 nCoV-19) in healthy adults. For TCRbeta chain sequencing, PBMC samples from trial participants were taken at day 0 and at day 28 after the second dose. The CDR3 regions of human TCRbeta chains were subjected to immunosequencing. In the paper's pipeline: TCRs in the repertoires were matched against a reference library of SARS-CoV-2-specific TCRs that had been generated with the MIRA antigen-specificity platform. Breadth meant the fraction of unique TCRs that were SARS-CoV-2-associated, whereas depth meant the fraction of total T cells that were SARS-CoV-2-associated. Each spike-specific TCR was assigned to its reactive spike region and to a CD4 or CD8 class using the MIRA data. Log10-transformed breadth and depth values were compared by one-way ANOVA with Sidak's multiple comparisons tests. TCRdb obtained this table from immuneACCESS and retained in-frame rearrangements with V and J assigned. These tables miss some clones; where compared with another copy, unresolved V genes account for less than half of the shortfall, and the remainder is unexplained. Clone size and the V and J calls come from that table; the DNA yielded D and trimming. For this sample the table gives 150,000 or so clones, of which around 91% were detected only once. The ten top clones hold about 6.5% of the sample.

CDR1 and CDR2 are read off the germline V gene as MDHEN and SYDVKM. V lost 2 bases and J lost 8 bases, and the count of bases not matched to a germline gene is 4. The CDR3, cysteine through phenylalanine, is 13 amino acids long. Solely the CDR3 DNA is kept, with 39 bases framed from the first base. A note on this clone: No antigen is known for it. Per-nucleotide qualities are absent, and no much larger clonotype sits a single base away.

This chain joins TRBV28 to TRBJ1-2; 8 bases in the middle match TRBD1. The sequence came from an adult who received the AZD1222 COVID-19 vaccine. This sample comprised peripheral blood, obtained 28 days after the second AZD1222 dose. The CDR3 region has the sequence CASSLLGTGGYTF. The sequenced DNA: TGTGCCAGCAGTTTACTCGGGACAGGAGGCTACACCTTC.